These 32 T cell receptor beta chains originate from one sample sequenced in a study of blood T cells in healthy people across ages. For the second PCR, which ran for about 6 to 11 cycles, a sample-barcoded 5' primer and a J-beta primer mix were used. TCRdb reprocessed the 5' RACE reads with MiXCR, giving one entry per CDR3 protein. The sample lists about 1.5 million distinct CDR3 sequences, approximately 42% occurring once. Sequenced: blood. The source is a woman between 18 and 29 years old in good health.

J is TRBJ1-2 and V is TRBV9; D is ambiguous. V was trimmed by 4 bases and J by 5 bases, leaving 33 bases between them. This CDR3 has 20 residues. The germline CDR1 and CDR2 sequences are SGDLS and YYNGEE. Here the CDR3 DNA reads TGTGCCAGCAGCTCCGGACGTGGGGTGGAGTGGACCGCCGTGAGGTATGGCTACACCTTC. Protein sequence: CASSSGRGVEWTAVRYGYTF.

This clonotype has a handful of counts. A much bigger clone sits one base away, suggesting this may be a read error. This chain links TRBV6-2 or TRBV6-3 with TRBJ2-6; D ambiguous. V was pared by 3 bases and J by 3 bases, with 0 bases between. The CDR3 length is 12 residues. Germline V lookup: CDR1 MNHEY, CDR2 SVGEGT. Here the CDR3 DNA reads TGTGCCAGCAGTTATGGGGCCAACGTCCTGACTTTC. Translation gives CASSYGANVLTF.

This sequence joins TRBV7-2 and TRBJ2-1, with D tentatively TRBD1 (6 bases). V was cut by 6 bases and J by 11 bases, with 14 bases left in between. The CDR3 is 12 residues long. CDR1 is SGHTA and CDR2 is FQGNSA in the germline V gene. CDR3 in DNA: TGTGCCAGCAGAGAGGGGGAGCCTAAGCAGTTCTTC. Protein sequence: CASREGEPKQFF.

The CDR3 coding sequence is TGTGCCAGCAGCAAAGATATGGCCCTTAATGAAAAACTGTTTTTT. Its translation: CASSKDMALNEKLFF. This chain joins TRBV7-2 and TRBJ1-4, with D unresolved. This CDR3 region has 15 residues. Trimming cost V 5 bases and J 4 bases, with 14 bases left between them. The germline V gene has CDR1 SGHTA and CDR2 FQGNSA. Full variable domain (rest looked up from reference TRBV7-2 and TRBJ1-4): GAGVSQSPSNKVTEKGKDVELRCDPISGHTALYWYRQSLGQGLEFLIYFQGNSAPDKSGLPSDRFSAERTGGSVSTLTIQRTQQEDSAVYLCASSKDMALNEKLFFGSGTQLSVL.

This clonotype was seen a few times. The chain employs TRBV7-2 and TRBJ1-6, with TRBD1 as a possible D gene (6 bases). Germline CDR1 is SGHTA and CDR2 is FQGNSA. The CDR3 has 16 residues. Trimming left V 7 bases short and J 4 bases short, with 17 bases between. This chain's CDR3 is CASKRGGLPYNSPLHF. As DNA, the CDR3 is TGTGCCAGCAAAAGGGGGGGCCTCCCTTATAATTCACCCCTCCACTTT.

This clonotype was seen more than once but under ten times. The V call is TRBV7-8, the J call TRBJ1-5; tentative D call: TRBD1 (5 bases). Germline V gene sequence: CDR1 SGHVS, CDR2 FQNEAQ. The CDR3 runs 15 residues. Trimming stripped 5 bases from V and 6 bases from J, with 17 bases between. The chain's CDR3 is CASSGMRGYGQPQHF. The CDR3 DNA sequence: TGTGCCAGCAGCGGTATGAGGGGTTACGGTCAGCCCCAGCATTTT.

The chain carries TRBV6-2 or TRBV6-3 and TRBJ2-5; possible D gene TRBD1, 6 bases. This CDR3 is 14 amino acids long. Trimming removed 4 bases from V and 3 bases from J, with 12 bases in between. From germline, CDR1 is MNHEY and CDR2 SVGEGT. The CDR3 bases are TGTGCCAGCAGTTCCACCGGGACAAAAGAGACCCAGTACTTC. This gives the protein CASSSTGTKETQYF.

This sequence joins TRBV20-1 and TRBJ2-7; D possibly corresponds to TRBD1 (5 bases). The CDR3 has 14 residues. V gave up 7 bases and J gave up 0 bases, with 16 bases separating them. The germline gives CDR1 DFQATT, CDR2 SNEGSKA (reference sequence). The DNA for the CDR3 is TGCAGTGTCCCGAATATAGGACACTCCTACGAGCAGTACTTC. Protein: CSVPNIGHSYEQYF.

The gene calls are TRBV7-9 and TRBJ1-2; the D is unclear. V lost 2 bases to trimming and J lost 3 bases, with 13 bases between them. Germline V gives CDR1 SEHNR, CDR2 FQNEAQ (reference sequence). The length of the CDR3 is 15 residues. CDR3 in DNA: TGTGCCAGCAGCTTATCGAACAGACCCGACTATGGCTACACCTTC. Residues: CASSLSNRPDYGYTF.

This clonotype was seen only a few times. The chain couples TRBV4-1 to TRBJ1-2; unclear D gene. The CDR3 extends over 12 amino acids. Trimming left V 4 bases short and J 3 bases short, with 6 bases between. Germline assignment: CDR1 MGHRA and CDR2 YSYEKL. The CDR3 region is CASSPPDYGYTF. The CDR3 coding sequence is TGCGCCAGCAGCCCACCCGACTATGGCTACACCTTC.

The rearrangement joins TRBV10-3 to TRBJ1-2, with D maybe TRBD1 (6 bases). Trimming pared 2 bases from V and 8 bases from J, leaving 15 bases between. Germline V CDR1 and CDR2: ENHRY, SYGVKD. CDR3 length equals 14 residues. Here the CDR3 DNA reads TGTGCCATCAGTGAGCCACAGGGAATAGGCGGCTACACCTTC. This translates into CAISEPQGIGGYTF.

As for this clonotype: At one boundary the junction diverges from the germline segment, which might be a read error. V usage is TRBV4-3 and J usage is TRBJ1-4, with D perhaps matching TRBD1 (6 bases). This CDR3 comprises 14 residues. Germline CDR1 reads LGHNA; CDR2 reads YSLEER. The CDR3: CASSQRGDNGKLFF. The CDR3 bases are TGCGCCAGCAGCCAGAGGGGGGATAATGGAAAACTGTTTTTT.

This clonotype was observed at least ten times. The CDR3 reads CASSIGGDTQYF. The CDR3 coding sequence is TGTGCCAGCAGCATTGGGGGAGATACGCAGTATTTT. The genes are TRBV7-9 and TRBJ2-3, with D possibly being TRBD1 or TRBD2 (5 bases each). The V end lost 5 bases, the J end lost 5 bases, and 8 bases lay between the germline ends. This CDR3 spans 12 amino acids. CDR1 and CDR2 (germline): SEHNR, FQNEAQ (reference sequence).

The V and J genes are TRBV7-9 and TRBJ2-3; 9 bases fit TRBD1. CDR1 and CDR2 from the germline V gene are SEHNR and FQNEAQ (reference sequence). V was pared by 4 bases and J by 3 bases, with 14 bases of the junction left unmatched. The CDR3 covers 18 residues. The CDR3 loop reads CASSSGGTGKWETDTQYF. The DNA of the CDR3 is TGTGCCAGCAGCTCCGGAGGGACAGGGAAATGGGAGACAGATACGCAGTATTTT.

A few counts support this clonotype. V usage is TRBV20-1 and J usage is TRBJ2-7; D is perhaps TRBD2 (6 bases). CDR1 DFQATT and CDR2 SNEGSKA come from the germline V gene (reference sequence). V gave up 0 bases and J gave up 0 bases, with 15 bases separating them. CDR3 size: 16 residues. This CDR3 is CSARDYLRENSYEQYF. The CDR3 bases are TGCAGTGCTAGAGATTATCTTCGGGAGAACTCCTACGAGCAGTACTTC.

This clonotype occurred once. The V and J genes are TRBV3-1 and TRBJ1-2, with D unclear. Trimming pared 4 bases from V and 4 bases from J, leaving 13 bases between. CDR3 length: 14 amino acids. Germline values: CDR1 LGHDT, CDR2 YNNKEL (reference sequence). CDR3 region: CASSPTVEFYGYTF. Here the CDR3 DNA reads TGTGCCAGCAGCCCCACCGTAGAGTTCTATGGCTACACCTTC.

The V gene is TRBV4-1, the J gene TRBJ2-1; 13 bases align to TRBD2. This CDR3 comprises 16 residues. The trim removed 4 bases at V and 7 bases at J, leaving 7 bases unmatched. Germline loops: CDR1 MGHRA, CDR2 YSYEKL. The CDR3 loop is CASSPRGLAGFNEQFF. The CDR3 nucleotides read TGCGCCAGCAGCCCCCGGGGACTAGCGGGGTTTAATGAGCAGTTCTTC.

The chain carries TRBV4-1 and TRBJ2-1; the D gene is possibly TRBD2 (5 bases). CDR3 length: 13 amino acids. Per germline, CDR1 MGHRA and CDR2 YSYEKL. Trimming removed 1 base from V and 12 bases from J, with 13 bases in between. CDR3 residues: CASSQGLAVGQFF. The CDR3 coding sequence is TGCGCCAGCAGCCAAGGGCTAGCAGTTGGGCAGTTCTTC.

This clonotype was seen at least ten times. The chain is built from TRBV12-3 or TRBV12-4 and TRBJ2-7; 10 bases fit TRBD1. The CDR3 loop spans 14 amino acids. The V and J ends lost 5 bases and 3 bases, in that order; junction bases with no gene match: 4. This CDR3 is CASSPGTGDYEQYF. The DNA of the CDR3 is TGTGCCAGCAGTCCCGGGACAGGGGACTACGAGCAGTACTTC.

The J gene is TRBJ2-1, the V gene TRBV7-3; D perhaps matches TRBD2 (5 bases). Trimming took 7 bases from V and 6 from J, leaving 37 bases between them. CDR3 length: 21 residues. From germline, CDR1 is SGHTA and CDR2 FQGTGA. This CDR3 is CASIDPRSSSVRKWPTNEQFF. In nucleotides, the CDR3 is TGTGCCAGCATCGATCCCCGGAGCAGTAGCGTTCGAAAATGGCCCACCAATGAGCAGTTCTTC.

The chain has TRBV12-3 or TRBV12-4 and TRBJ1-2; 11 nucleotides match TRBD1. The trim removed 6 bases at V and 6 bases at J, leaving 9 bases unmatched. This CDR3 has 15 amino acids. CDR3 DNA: TGTGCCAGCAGGGGCCCGGGACAGGGGGTAGATGGCTACACCTTC. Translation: CASRGPGQGVDGYTF.

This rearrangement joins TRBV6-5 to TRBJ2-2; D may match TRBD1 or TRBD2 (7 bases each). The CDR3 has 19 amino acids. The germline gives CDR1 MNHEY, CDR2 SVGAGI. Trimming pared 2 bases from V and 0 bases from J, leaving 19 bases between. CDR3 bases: TGTGCCAGCAGTTACACCCAGACAGGGAGGGTACCGAACACCGGGGAGCTGTTTTTT. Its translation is CASSYTQTGRVPNTGELFF.

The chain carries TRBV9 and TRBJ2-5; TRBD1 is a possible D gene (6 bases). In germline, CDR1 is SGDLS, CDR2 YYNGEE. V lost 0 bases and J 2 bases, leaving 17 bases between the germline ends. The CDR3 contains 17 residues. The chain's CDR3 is CASSVAQELGTQETQYF. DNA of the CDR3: TGTGCCAGCAGCGTAGCCCAAGAATTGGGGACACAAGAGACCCAGTACTTC.

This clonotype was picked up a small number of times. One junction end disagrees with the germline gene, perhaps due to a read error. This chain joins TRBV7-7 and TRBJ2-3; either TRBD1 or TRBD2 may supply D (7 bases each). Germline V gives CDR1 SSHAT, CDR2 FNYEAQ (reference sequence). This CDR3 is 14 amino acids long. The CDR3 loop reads CASSPGRGQDTQYF. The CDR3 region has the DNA TGTGCTAGCAGCCCAGGGAGGGGGCAAGATACGCAGTATTTT.

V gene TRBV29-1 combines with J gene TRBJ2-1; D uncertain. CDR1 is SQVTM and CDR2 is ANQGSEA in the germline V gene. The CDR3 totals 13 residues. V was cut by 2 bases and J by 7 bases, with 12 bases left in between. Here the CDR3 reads CSVESVGLNEQFF. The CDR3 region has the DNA TGCAGCGTTGAATCCGTGGGCTTGAATGAGCAGTTCTTC.

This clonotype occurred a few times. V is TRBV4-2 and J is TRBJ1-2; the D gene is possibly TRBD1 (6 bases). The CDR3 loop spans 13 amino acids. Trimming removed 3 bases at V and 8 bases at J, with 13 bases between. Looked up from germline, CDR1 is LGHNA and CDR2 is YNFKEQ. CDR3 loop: CASSHSGAGGYTF. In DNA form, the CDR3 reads TGTGCCAGCAGCCATTCGGGGGCAGGAGGCTACACCTTC.

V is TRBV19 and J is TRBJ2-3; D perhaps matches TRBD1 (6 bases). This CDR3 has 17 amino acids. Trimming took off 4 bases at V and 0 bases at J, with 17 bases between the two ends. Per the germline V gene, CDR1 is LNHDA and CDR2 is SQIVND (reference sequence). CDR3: CASSSLKQGASTDTQYF. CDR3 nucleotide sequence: TGTGCCAGTAGTAGCTTGAAACAGGGCGCTAGCACAGATACGCAGTATTTT.

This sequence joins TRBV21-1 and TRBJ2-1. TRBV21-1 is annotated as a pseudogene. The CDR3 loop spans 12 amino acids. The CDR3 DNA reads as TGTGCCAGCAGCCCCACTATGGGGGAGCAGTTCTTC. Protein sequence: CASSPTMGEQFF.

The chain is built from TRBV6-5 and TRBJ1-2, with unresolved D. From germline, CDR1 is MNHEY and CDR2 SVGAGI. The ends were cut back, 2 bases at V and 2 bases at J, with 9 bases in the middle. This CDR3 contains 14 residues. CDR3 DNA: TGTGCCAGCAGTTACAGCACAATAAACTATGGCTACACCTTC. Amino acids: CASSYSTINYGYTF.

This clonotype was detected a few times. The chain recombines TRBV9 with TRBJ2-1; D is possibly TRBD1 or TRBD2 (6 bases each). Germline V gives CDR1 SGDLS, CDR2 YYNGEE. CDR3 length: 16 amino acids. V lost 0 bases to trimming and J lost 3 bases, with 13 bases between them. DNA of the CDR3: TGTGCCAGCAGCGTAGGAGGAGGGGGACGCTACAATGAGCAGTTCTTC. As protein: CASSVGGGGRYNEQFF. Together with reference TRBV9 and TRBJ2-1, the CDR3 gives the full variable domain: DSGVTQTPKHLITATGQRVTLRCSPRSGDLSVYWYQQSLDQGLQFLIQYYNGEERAKGNILERFSAQQFPDLHSELNLSSLELGDSALYFCASSVGGGGRYNEQFFGPGTRLTVL.

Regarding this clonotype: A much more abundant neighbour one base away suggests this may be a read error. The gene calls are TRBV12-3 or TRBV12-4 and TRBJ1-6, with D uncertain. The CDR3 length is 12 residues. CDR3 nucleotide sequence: TGTGCCTGCAGTTTCTCTAATTCACCCCTCCACTTT. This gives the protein CACSFSNSPLHF.

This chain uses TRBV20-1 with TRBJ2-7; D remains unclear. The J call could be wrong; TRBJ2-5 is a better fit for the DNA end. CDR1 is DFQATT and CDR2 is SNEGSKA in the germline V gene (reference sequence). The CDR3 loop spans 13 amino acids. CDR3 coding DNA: TGCAGTGCTAGAGTATCAAACGGAGAGACCCAGTACTTC. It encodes CSARVSNGETQYF.